This section outlines one TCR beta chain sequence together with its context. The antigen is not known. The data belong to a study of cytomegalovirus exposure and HLA in healthy donors. Study background: Unique TCRs numbering roughly 85 million, obtained from HLA-typed donors, made up an early data release. General observations from the study: Some V segments could not be told apart, so they were left out, TRBV6-2 and TRBV6-3 among them.

The primer mix had 60 Vbeta and 13 Jbeta primers. Here immunoSEQ multiplex PCR was the method, and the copy in TCRdb shows in-frame clones only, minus some. This sample's table reports 40,000 or so clones. The CDR3 totals 15 residues. V lost 4 bases, J lost 7 bases, and 10 bases stayed unmatched. Germline V lookup: CDR1 SNHLY, CDR2 FYNNEI. This TCR derives from a woman aged 25 to 39 in good health and CMV-seropositive. The chain joins TRBV2 to TRBJ1-5; 7 bases map to TRBD1. Sequences were obtained from PBMCs. The CDR3 loop is CASSAFDRVGQPQHF. The CDR3 nucleotides are TGTGCCAGCAGTGCGTTTGACAGGGTGGGCCAGCCCCAGCATTTT.